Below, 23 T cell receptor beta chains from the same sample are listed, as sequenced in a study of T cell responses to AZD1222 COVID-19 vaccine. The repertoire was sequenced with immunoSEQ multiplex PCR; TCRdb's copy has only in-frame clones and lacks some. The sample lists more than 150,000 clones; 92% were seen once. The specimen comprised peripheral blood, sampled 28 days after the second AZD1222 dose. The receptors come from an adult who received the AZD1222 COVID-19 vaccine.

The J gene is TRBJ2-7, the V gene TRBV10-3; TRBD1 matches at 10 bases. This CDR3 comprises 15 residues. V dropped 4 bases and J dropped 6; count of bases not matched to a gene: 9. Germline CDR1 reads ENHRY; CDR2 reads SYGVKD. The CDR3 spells CAISAGDRGGSEQYF. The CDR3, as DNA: TGTGCCATCAGTGCCGGGGACAGGGGTGGAAGCGAGCAGTACTTC.

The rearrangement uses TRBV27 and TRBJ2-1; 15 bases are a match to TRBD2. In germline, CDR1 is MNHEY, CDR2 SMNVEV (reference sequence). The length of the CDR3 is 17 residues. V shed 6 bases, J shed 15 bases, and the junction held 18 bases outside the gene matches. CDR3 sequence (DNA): TGTGCCAGCAGCCAATTACGGACTAGCGGGAGGGGTCTACGGCGGTTCTTC. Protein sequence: CASSQLRTSGRGLRRFF.

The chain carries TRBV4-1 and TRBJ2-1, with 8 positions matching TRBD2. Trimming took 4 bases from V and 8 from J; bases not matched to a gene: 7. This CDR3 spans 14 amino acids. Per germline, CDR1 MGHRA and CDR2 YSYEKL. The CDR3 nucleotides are TGCGCCAGCAGCCGGGGACTAGGTAATGATGAGCAGTTCTTC. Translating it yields CASSRGLGNDEQFF.

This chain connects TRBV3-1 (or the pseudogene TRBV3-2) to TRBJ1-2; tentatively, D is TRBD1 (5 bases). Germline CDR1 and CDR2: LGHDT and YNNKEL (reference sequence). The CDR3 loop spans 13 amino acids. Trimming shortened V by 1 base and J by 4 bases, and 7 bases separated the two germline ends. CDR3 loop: CASSQGGFYGYTF. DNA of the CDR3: TGTGCCAGCAGCCAAGGGGGCTTCTATGGCTACACCTTC.

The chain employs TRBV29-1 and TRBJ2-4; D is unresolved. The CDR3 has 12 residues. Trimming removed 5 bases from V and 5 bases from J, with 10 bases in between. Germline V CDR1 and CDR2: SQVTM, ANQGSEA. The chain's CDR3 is CSVQRSENIQYF. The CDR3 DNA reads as TGCAGCGTTCAGAGGTCCGAAAACATTCAGTACTTC.

The CDR3 nucleotides read TGTGCCAGCAGCTTCGGGGAAAACACTGAAGCTTTCTTT. Translated, it gives CASSFGENTEAFF. V gene TRBV7-3 combines with J gene TRBJ1-1; no firm D call. The CDR3 has 13 amino acids. CDR1 and CDR2 (germline): SGHTA, FQGTGA. Trimming stripped 3 bases from V and 2 bases from J, with 7 bases between. The full variable domain, its missing parts supplied by reference TRBV7-3 and TRBJ1-1, is GAGVSQTPSNKVTEKGKYVELRCDPISGHTALYWYRQSLGQGPEFLIYFQGTGAADDSGLPNDRFFAVRPEGSVSTLKIQRTERGDSAVYLCASSFGENTEAFFGQGTRLTVV.

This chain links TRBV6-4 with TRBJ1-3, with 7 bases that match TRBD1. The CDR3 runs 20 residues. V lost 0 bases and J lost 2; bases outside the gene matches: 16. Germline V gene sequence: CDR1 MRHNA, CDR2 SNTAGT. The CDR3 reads CASSDSEGARGSVPGNTIYF. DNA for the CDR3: TGTGCCAGCAGTGACTCGGAGGGGGCGCGGGGATCCGTTCCTGGAAACACCATATATTTT.

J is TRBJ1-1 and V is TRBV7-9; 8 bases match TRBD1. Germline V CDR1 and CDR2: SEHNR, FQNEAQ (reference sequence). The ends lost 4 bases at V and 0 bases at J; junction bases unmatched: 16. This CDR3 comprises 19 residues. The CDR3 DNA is TGTGCCAGCAGCTCGTCGGACAGGGCCCCGTCCGGAATGAACACTGAAGCTTTCTTT. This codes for CASSSSDRAPSGMNTEAFF.

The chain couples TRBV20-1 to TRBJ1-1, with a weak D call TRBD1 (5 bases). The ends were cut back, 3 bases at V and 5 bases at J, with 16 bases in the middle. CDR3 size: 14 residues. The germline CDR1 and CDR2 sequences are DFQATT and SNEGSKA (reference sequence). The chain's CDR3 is CSASPGAGATEAFF. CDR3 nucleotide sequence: TGCAGTGCTAGTCCCGGGGCCGGCGCTACTGAAGCTTTCTTT.

The chain's CDR3 is CASSSLPIGGDQPQHF. The DNA of the CDR3 is TGTGCCAGCAGTTCCCTACCTATTGGGGGCGATCAGCCCCAGCATTTT. J is TRBJ1-5 and V is TRBV28, with D maybe TRBD1 (6 bases). The V end was cut by 4 bases, the J end by 5 bases, with 18 bases between. In germline, CDR1 is MDHEN, CDR2 SYDVKM. The CDR3 spans 16 residues.

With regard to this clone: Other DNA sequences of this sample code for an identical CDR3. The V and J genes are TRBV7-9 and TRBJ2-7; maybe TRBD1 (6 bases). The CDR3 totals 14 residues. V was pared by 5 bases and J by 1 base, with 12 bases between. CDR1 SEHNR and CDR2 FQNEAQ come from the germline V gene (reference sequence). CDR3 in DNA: TGTGCCAGCAGCCTCTCCGGGACATCCTACGAGCAGTACTTC. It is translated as CASSLSGTSYEQYF. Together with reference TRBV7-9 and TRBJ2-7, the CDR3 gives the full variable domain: DTGVSQNPRHKITKRGQNVTFRCDPISEHNRLYWYRQTLGQGPEFLTYFQNEAQLEKSRLLSDRFSAERPKGSFSTLEIQRTEQGDSAMYLCASSLSGTSYEQYFGPGTRLTVT.

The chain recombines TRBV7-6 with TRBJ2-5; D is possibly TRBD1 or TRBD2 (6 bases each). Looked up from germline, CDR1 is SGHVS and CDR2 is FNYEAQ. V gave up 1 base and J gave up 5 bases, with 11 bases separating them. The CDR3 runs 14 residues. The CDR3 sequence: CASSLGGAAETQYF. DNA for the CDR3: TGTGCCAGCAGCTTAGGGGGGGCTGCGGAGACCCAGTACTTC.

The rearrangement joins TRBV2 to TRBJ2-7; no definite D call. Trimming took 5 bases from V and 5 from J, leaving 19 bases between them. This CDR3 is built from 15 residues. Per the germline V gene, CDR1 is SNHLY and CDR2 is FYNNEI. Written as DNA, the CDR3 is TGTGCCAGCAGTCTGACCCCGTCCTACTCTCACGAGCAGTACTTC. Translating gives CASSLTPSYSHEQYF.

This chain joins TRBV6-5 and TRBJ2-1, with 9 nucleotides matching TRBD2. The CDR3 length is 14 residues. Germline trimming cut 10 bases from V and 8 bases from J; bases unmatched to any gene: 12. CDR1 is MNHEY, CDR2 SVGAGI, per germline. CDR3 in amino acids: CATSGGGAIDEQFF. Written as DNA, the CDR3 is TGTGCCACCTCGGGCGGGGGGGCCATTGATGAGCAGTTCTTC.

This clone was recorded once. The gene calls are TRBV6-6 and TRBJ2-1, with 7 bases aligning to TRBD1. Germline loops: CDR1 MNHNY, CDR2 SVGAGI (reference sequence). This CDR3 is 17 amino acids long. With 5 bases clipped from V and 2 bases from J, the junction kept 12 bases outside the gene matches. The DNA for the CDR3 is TGTGCCAGCAGTCCGACCAGACAGGGCGCTACCTACAATGAGCAGTTCTTC. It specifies CASSPTRQGATYNEQFF.

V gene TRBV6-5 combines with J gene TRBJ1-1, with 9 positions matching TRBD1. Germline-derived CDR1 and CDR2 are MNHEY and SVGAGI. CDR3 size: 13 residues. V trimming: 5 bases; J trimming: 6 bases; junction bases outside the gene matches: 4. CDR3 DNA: TGTGCCAGCAGTCTCGACAGGGGGGCTGAAGCTTTCTTT. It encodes CASSLDRGAEAFF.

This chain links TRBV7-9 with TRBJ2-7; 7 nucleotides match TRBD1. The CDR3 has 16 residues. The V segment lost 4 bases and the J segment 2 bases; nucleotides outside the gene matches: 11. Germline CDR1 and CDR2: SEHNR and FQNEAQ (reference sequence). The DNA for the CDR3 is TGTGCCAGCAGCTGGGACATTGAGGGGGCACCCTACGAGCAGTACTTC. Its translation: CASSWDIEGAPYEQYF. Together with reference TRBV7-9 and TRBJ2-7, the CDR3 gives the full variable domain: DTGVSQNPRHKITKRGQNVTFRCDPISEHNRLYWYRQTLGQGPEFLTYFQNEAQLEKSRLLSDRFSAERPKGSFSTLEIQRTEQGDSAMYLCASSWDIEGAPYEQYFGPGTRLTVT.

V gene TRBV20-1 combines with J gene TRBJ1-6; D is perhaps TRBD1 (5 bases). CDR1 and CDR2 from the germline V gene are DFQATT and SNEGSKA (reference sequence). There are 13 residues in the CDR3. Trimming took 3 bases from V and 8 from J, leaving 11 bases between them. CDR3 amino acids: CSASEGLYSPLHF. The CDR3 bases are TGCAGTGCTAGTGAGGGGTTGTATTCACCCCTCCACTTT.

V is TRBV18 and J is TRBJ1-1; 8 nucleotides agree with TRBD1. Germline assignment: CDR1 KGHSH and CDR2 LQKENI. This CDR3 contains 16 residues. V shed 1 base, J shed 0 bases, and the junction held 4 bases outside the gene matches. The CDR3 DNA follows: TGTGCCAGCTCACCACTTGGGACAGGCCTGAACACTGAAGCTTTCTTT. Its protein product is CASSPLGTGLNTEAFF.

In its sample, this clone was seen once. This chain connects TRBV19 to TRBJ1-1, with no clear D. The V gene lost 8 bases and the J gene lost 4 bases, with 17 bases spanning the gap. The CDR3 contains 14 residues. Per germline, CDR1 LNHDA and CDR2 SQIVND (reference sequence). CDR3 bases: TGTGCCAGTCGGCCTCCTTGGGCGCGCACTGAAGCTTTCTTT. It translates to CASRPPWARTEAFF.

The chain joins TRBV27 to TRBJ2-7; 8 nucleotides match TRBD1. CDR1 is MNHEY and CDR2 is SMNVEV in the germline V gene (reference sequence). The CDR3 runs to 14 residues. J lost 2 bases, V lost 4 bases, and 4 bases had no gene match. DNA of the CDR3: TGTGCCAGCAGTTCCCGGGACAGGACCTACGAGCAGTACTTC. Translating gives CASSSRDRTYEQYF.

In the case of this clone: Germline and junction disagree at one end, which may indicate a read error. The DNA of the CDR3 is TGTGCTAGCAGCGAAAGGTCAGGGTTAGATACGCAGTATTTT. This gives the protein CASSERSGLDTQYF. The V and J genes are TRBV7-7 and TRBJ2-3; D possibly corresponds to TRBD1 (5 bases). This CDR3 contains 14 residues. Germline V gene data show CDR1 as SSHAT and CDR2 as FNYEAQ (reference sequence).

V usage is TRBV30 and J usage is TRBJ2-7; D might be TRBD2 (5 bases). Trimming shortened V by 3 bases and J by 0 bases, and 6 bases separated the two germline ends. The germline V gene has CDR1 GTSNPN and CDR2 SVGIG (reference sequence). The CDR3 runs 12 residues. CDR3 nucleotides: TGTGCCTGGAGCGGGGACTCCTACGAGCAGTACTTC. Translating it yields CAWSGDSYEQYF.